The 13 T cell receptor beta chains below come from one sample, sequenced in a study of shared clonotypes between healthy human individuals. TCRdb's copy holds only in-frame clones and misses some; the assay was immunoSEQ multiplex PCR. The table shows 550,000 to 750,000 clones, with about 90% occurring only once. Naive CD8 cells lacked CD45RO, underwent positive selection for CCR7 and left out terminally differentiated effector memory CD45RA+ cells. The specimen sequenced was naive CD8+ T cells sorted from blood. The receptor set was obtained from a young man in good health.

The chain links TRBV27 to TRBJ1-1, with TRBD1 as a possible D gene (6 bases). The CDR3 is made up of 17 amino acids. CDR1 is MNHEY, CDR2 SMNVEV, per germline (reference sequence). V gave up 3 bases and J gave up 1 base, with 18 bases separating them. CDR3 coding DNA: TGTGCCAGCAGTTTCTACAGGGAGGGTATGTGGAACACTGAAGCTTTCTTT. Encoded protein: CASSFYREGMWNTEAFF.

J is TRBJ1-2 and V is TRBV7-2, with TRBD1 matching over 7 bases. The CDR3 is 16 amino acids. Germline CDR1 and CDR2: SGHTA and FQGNSA. J gave up 1 base and V 2 bases, and 7 bases lay outside the gene matches. In DNA form, the CDR3 reads TGTGCCAGCAGCTTAAGGCGGGACAGCTTTAACTATGGCTACACCTTC. Protein: CASSLRRDSFNYGYTF.

V and J are TRBV5-1 and TRBJ2-1; D remains unclear. CDR3 length: 12 residues. With 1 base removed from V and 8 bases from J, the gap between germline ends came to 7 bases. Germline V lookup: CDR1 SGHRS, CDR2 YFSETQ. DNA of the CDR3: TGCGCCAGCAGCTTGCCCCAGGATGAGCAGTTCTTC. Its protein product is CASSLPQDEQFF.

This clone was seen only once. The chain links TRBV29-1 to TRBJ2-7, with 8 bases lining up with TRBD1. Germline CDR1 is SQVTM and CDR2 is ANQGSEA. The CDR3 covers 14 residues. V dropped 2 bases and J dropped 0; count of bases not matched to a gene: 3. CDR3 DNA: TGCAGCGTTGAAACAACAGGGGGCTCCTACGAGCAGTACTTC. Translating it yields CSVETTGGSYEQYF.

Note on this clone: The same CDR3 arises from other DNA sequences in this sample as well. The chain couples TRBV28 to TRBJ1-1; D not resolved. Per germline, CDR1 MDHEN and CDR2 SYDVKM. Trimming shortened V by 5 bases and J by 0 bases, and 4 bases separated the two germline ends. This CDR3 contains 12 residues. CDR3 DNA: TGTGCCAGCAGTCAGATGAACACTGAAGCTTTCTTT. Translated, it gives CASSQMNTEAFF. The full variable domain, in which reference TRBV28 and TRBJ1-1 provide the parts outside the CDR3, is DVKVTQSSRYLVKRTGEKVFLECVQDMDHENMFWYRQDPGLGLRLIYFSYDVKMKEKGDIPEGYSVSREKKERFSLILESASTNQTSMYLCASSQMNTEAFFGQGTRLTVV.

The chain is built from TRBV5-1 and TRBJ2-7; 7 positions match TRBD1. The V gene end was trimmed by 4 bases and the J gene end by 3 bases; junction bases not matched to a gene: 10. The CDR3 spans 15 residues. Germline CDR1 is SGHRS and CDR2 is YFSETQ. Here the CDR3 reads CASSRTGTDNYEQYF. CDR3 DNA sequence: TGCGCCAGCAGCCGTACCGGGACAGACAACTACGAGCAGTACTTC.

The V and J genes are TRBV9 and TRBJ2-3, with 8 nucleotides matching TRBD2. This CDR3 contains 15 residues. CDR1 and CDR2 from the germline V gene are SGDLS and YYNGEE. After removal of 0 bases from V and 3 bases from J, the junction contained 3 bases not matched to a gene. The CDR3 DNA follows: TGTGCCAGCAGCGTAGGCGGGAGGCGAACAGATACGCAGTATTTT. Translating gives CASSVGGRRTDTQYF. Variable domain in full (rest from reference TRBV9 and TRBJ2-3): DSGVTQTPKHLITATGQRVTLRCSPRSGDLSVYWYQQSLDQGLQFLIQYYNGEERAKGNILERFSAQQFPDLHSELNLSSLELGDSALYFCASSVGGRRTDTQYFGPGTRLTVL.

V and J are TRBV27 and TRBJ2-7; no clear D gene. Germline CDR1 is MNHEY and CDR2 is SMNVEV (reference sequence). Trimming shortened V by 0 bases and J by 4 bases, and 10 bases separated the two germline ends. The length of the CDR3 is 14 residues. The CDR3 here is CASSLSGWRYEQYF. DNA for the CDR3: TGTGCCAGCAGTTTATCAGGTTGGAGATACGAGCAGTACTTC.

The V gene is TRBV28, the J gene TRBJ2-7; D gene uncertain. Trimming removed 11 bases at V and 4 bases at J, with 12 bases between. Germline V CDR1 and CDR2: MDHEN, SYDVKM. The CDR3 length is 11 residues. The CDR3 here is CASCVRYEQYF. Here the CDR3 DNA reads TGTGCCTCTTGTGTTAGGTACGAGCAGTACTTC.

On this clone: This sample also contains other DNA sequences that code for the same CDR3. V usage is TRBV15 and J usage is TRBJ2-7, with D possibly TRBD2 on 5 matching bases. This CDR3 region has 13 residues. Trimming left V 3 bases short and J 0 bases short, with 6 bases between. Germline loops: CDR1 LNHNV, CDR2 YYDKDF (reference sequence). CDR3 region: CATSSLASYEQYF. Here the CDR3 DNA reads TGTGCCACCAGCAGTCTAGCCTCCTACGAGCAGTACTTC.

The chain joins TRBV6-1 to TRBJ2-1; a weak D match, TRBD2 (6 bases). The CDR3 totals 15 residues. Germline values: CDR1 MNHNS, CDR2 SASEGT. V was cut by 6 bases and J by 4 bases, with 16 bases left in between. CDR3 residues: CASSLPGLNYNEQFF. CDR3 bases: TGTGCCAGCAGCCTCCCGGGACTGAATTACAATGAGCAGTTCTTC.

The chain carries TRBV11-2 and TRBJ2-7, with D perhaps assigned TRBD1 or TRBD2 (5 bases each). Looked up from germline, CDR1 is SGHAT and CDR2 is FQNNGV. The CDR3 covers 16 residues. V lost 3 bases to trimming and J lost 1 base, with 16 bases between them. The CDR3 region is CASSFNVGTKSYEQYF. In DNA, the CDR3 is TGTGCCAGCAGCTTTAACGTGGGGACGAAGTCCTACGAGCAGTACTTC.

This chain joins TRBV27 and TRBJ1-4; D possibly corresponds to TRBD1 (5 bases). This CDR3 has 13 amino acids. CDR1 and CDR2 from the germline V gene are MNHEY and SMNVEV (reference sequence). V shed 8 bases and J shed 6 bases, with 13 bases lying between them. The CDR3 here is CASGVGGDEKLFF. The CDR3 region has the DNA TGTGCCAGCGGGGTGGGAGGGGATGAAAAACTGTTTTTT.